This T cell receptor (beta chain) was obtained from a study of read filtering for tumor transcriptome and immune sequencing. Germline trimming cut 6 bases from V and 4 bases from J; bases unmatched to any gene: 9. Germline V CDR1 and CDR2: DFQATT, SNEGSKA (reference sequence). This CDR3 spans 15 amino acids. Molecular barcoded adaptors covering alpha/delta and beta/gamma chains were used on roughly 400 ng RNA. From the reads, TCRdb called clonotypes with MiXCR, one entry per CDR3 protein. Of some 25,000 distinct CDR3 sequences detected, 20% appear once; the ten largest clones hold under 20%. The chain recombines TRBV20-1 with TRBJ1-1; 12 nucleotides agree with TRBD1. This sequence originates from a donor at least 40 years old with multiple myeloma. The sequencing sample was made of a population of CD138-negative cells sorted from bone marrow. In DNA, the CDR3 is TGCAGTGCGGGCGGGACAGGGGGCAAGGGCACTGAAGCTTTCTTT. Residues: CSAGGTGGKGTEAFF.